The 8 T cell receptor beta chains presented below share a single source sample, sequenced in a study of cytomegalovirus exposure and HLA in healthy donors. Primers for the PCR totalled 60 Vbeta and 13 Jbeta. Produced via immunoSEQ multiplex PCR; TCRdb's table is partial and in-frame only. Of more than 150,000 clones listed, roughly 87% are singletons. The sample was PBMCs. The receptors here all came from a girl less than two years old in good health and CMV-seronegative.

On this clone itself: The junction differs from germline at one of its ends, possibly a read error. J is TRBJ2-1 and V is TRBV9, with 8 bases identical to TRBD1. CDR3 length: 15 amino acids. The V gene's germline CDR1 is SGDLS and CDR2 YYNGEE. For the CDR3, the DNA is TGTGCCAGCAGCGTCCCAGGGACAGGTTACAATGAGCAGCTCTTC. This codes for CASSVPGTGYNEQLF.

The chain joins TRBV19 to TRBJ2-3; no clear D gene. The CDR3 totals 11 residues. Germline V gene sequence: CDR1 LNHDA, CDR2 SQIVND (reference sequence). V lost 6 bases, J lost 8 bases, and 9 bases lay in between. The DNA of the CDR3 is TGTGCCAGTAGCCTTGGCCTTACGCAGTATTTT. Residues: CASSLGLTQYF.

DNA for the CDR3: TGTGCCAGCACACCCGTAGTGGGCACAGATACGCAGTATTTT. Amino acid sequence: CASTPVVGTDTQYF. This chain joins TRBV6-1 and TRBJ2-3; D is undetermined. The V end was cut by 7 bases, the J end by 1 base, with 12 bases between. Germline CDR1 MNHNS, CDR2 SASEGT. This CDR3 contains 14 residues.

On this clone itself: Within the sample, other DNA sequences also encode this same CDR3. The rearrangement uses TRBV10-3 and TRBJ2-7; the D gene is possibly TRBD2 (5 bases). This CDR3 region has 14 residues. Germline V gives CDR1 ENHRY, CDR2 SYGVKD. The V and J ends lost 0 bases and 4 bases respectively, with 10 bases between them. The CDR3 nucleotides read TGTGCCATCAGTGAGTCGGTTCGGGGTTACGAGCAGTACTTC. Protein sequence: CAISESVRGYEQYF.

The chain combines TRBV6-6 with TRBJ2-5; D unclear. The V and J ends lost 4 bases and 4 bases respectively, with 13 bases between them. The germline V gene has CDR1 MNHNY and CDR2 SVGAGI (reference sequence). The CDR3 has 14 amino acids. The CDR3 coding sequence is TGTGCCAGCAGTTCCCCCGTCTCGGGAGAGACCCAGTACTTC. It specifies CASSSPVSGETQYF.

The rearrangement links TRBV9 to TRBJ1-3; no clear D. Per germline, CDR1 SGDLS and CDR2 YYNGEE. This CDR3 contains 14 residues. Trimming cost V 0 bases and J 1 base, with 5 bases left between them. CDR3 sequence: CASSVAQSGNTIYF. The CDR3 DNA reads TGTGCCAGCAGCGTAGCACAGTCTGGAAACACCATATATTTT.

The rearrangement uses TRBV13 and TRBJ1-1, with D possibly being TRBD1 (5 bases). V gave up 2 bases and J gave up 13 bases, with 14 bases separating them. Per germline, CDR1 PRHDT and CDR2 FYEKMQ (reference sequence). The CDR3 contains 12 residues. CDR3 coding DNA: TGTGCCAGCAGCTTAAATAGGGGCCTTGGTTTCTTT. Translation gives CASSLNRGLGFF. The variable domain in full, with the rest retrieved from reference TRBV13 and TRBJ1-1, is AAGVIQSPRHLIKEKRETATLKCYPIPRHDTVYWYQQGPGQDPQFLISFYEKMQSDKGSIPDRFSAQQFSDYHSELNMSSLELGDSALYFCASSLNRGLGFFGQGTRLTVV.

The chain employs TRBV7-9 and TRBJ2-5; TRBD1 agrees at 10 bases. J lost 4 bases, V lost 4 bases, and 6 bases had no gene match. The CDR3 runs 15 residues. CDR1 and CDR2 (germline): SEHNR, FQNEAQ (reference sequence). CDR3 loop: CASSSGTGVRETQYF. CDR3 in DNA: TGTGCCAGCAGCTCGGGGACAGGGGTGCGAGAGACCCAGTACTTC.